This TCR beta chain was obtained from a study of blood T cell repertoires in COVID-19. The overall study: The origin of the acute and convalescent COVID-19 samples was the United States, Italy and Spain. The cDNA or gDNA used as material had been derived from T cells, B-cell-depleted T cells, or PBMCs.

Trimming shortened V by 5 bases and J by 1 base, and 11 bases separated the two germline ends. The CDR3 extends over 14 amino acids. CDR1 and CDR2 from the germline V gene are SEHNR and FQNEAQ (reference sequence). Sequenced by immunoSEQ multiplex PCR; TCRdb stores in-frame clones only, minus some. The table records 150,000 to 200,000 clones, almost 85% of them present only once. Sequenced material: PBMCs or T cells enriched from blood (not recorded which). This clonotype originated in a man between 50 and 59 years old who had recovered from COVID-19. The rearrangement links TRBV7-9 to TRBJ2-5; tentatively, D is TRBD2 (5 bases). The CDR3 bases are TGTGCCAGCAGCCCCCCGGGATTCCAAGAGACCCAGTACTTC. This gives the protein CASSPPGFQETQYF.